The 18 T cell receptor beta chains presented below share a single source sample, sequenced in a study of response to subunit inactivated influenza vaccine. Each CDR3 protein is one row after TCRdb ran MiXCR on the RT-PCR reads. The sample records roughly 790,000 distinct CDR3 sequences, around 21% being singletons. The sample consisted of PBMCs from blood, taken 4 to 6 days after vaccination. All receptors derive from a man aged 50 to 59 who received an inactivated influenza vaccine.

The J gene is TRBJ2-7, the V gene TRBV28; 7 bases are shared with TRBD2. The CDR3 extends over 14 amino acids. Germline values: CDR1 MDHEN, CDR2 SYDVKM. J gave up 4 bases and V 5 bases, and 8 bases lay outside the gene matches. As DNA, the CDR3 is TGTGCCAGCAGTCCCGTCGGGGGGAATTACGAGCAGTACTTC. As protein: CASSPVGGNYEQYF.

V is TRBV5-1 and J is TRBJ1-2; no clear D gene. This CDR3 contains 13 residues. The V and J ends lost 0 bases and 5 bases respectively, with 8 bases between them. From germline, CDR1 is SGHRS and CDR2 YFSETQ. CDR3 nucleotide sequence: TGCGCCAGCAGCTTGGACCAGGAATATGGCTACACCTTC. As protein: CASSLDQEYGYTF.

This clonotype was seen only a few times. The V and J genes are TRBV4-1 and TRBJ2-7; D may be TRBD2 (6 bases). Per germline, CDR1 MGHRA and CDR2 YSYEKL. Trimming pared 1 base from V and 3 bases from J, leaving 10 bases between. This CDR3 comprises 14 residues. CDR3 sequence (DNA): TGCGCCAGCAGCCAAGCTTTCGGGGGCTACGAGCAGTACTTC. Translating gives CASSQAFGGYEQYF.

This clonotype was found a few times. The chain carries TRBV7-2 and TRBJ1-6; tentatively, D is TRBD1 (5 bases). V was trimmed by 5 bases and J by 0 bases, leaving 11 bases between them. Germline loops: CDR1 SGHTA, CDR2 FQGNSA. CDR3 length: 16 amino acids. In DNA form, the CDR3 reads TGTGCCAGCAGCGTAGACAGTAGCTCCTATAATTCACCCCTCCACTTT. This codes for CASSVDSSSYNSPLHF.

The J gene is TRBJ2-3, the V gene TRBV6-4; 15 bases match TRBD2. CDR1 and CDR2 (germline): MRHNA, SNTAGT. The V segment lost 6 bases and the J segment 0 bases; nucleotides outside the gene matches: 22. This CDR3 is built from 23 residues. The CDR3 nucleotides read TGTGCCAGCAGGGCTACCGGGACAGGGACTAGCGGGGGGCGCCGGATTAGCACAGATACGCAGTATTTT. The encoded protein is CASRATGTGTSGGRRISTDTQYF.

This clonotype has more than one count but fewer than ten. The V and J genes are TRBV12-3 or TRBV12-4 and TRBJ2-2; 12 nucleotides line up with TRBD1. This CDR3 spans 20 amino acids. V gave up 4 bases and J gave up 0 bases; unmatched junction bases: 12. The chain's CDR3 is CASSSVFGTGGSTNTGELFF. The CDR3 nucleotides read TGTGCCAGCAGTTCCGTTTTCGGGACAGGGGGCTCGACGAACACCGGGGAGCTGTTTTTT.

This sequence joins TRBV15 and TRBJ2-7; D may be TRBD1 (6 bases). Trimming shortened V by 3 bases and J by 3 bases, and 15 bases separated the two germline ends. The CDR3 extends over 15 amino acids. The germline V gene encodes CDR1 LNHNV and CDR2 YYDKDF (reference sequence). The DNA for the CDR3 is TGTGCCACCAGCAGTACAGGGCAGGCAAACTACGAGCAGTACTTC. It specifies CATSSTGQANYEQYF.

This clonotype was detected a few times. The V and J genes are TRBV7-2 and TRBJ2-7, with TRBD2 identical over 8 bases. With 7 bases clipped from V and 3 bases from J, the junction kept 5 bases outside the gene matches. This CDR3 is built from 13 residues. CDR1 and CDR2 (germline): SGHTA, FQGNSA. CDR3 nucleotides: TGTGCCAGCACCCCCGCGGGGGGCTACGAGCAGTACTTC. Protein: CASTPAGGYEQYF.

This clonotype was seen a few times. The genes are TRBV7-3 and TRBJ1-2; TRBD1 matches at 10 bases. The CDR3 length is 14 residues. Germline-derived CDR1 and CDR2 are SGHTA and FQGTGA. Trimming cost V 4 bases and J 6 bases; bases outside gene matches: 5. The CDR3 sequence: CASSSTGGRDGYTF. CDR3 nucleotides: TGTGCCAGCAGCTCGACAGGGGGCCGGGATGGCTACACCTTC.

The CDR3 protein is CSARDSQGGAGNEQFF. The CDR3 coding sequence is TGCAGTGCTAGAGATTCGCAGGGGGGGGCAGGCAATGAGCAGTTCTTC. This rearrangement joins TRBV20-1 to TRBJ2-1; either TRBD1 or TRBD2 may supply D (7 bases each). This CDR3 is 16 amino acids long. Germline assignment: CDR1 DFQATT and CDR2 SNEGSKA (reference sequence). The germline V and J ends were trimmed by 0 bases and 6 bases, with 18 bases remaining between them.

This clonotype was seen more than once but under ten times. This chain uses TRBV7-6 with TRBJ2-1; possible D gene TRBD2, 6 bases. Trimming stripped 5 bases from V and 0 bases from J, with 14 bases between. This CDR3 has 16 amino acids. The germline CDR1 and CDR2 sequences are SGHVS and FNYEAQ. DNA for the CDR3: TGTGCCAGCAGCACGTTTACCGGGAGCTCCTACAATGAGCAGTTCTTC. Amino acid sequence: CASSTFTGSSYNEQFF. The complete variable domain, with remaining parts taken from reference TRBV7-6 and TRBJ2-1, reads GAGVSQSPRYKVTKRGQDVALRCDPISGHVSLYWYRQALGQGPEFLTYFNYEAQQDKSGLPNDRFSAERPEGSISTLTIQRTEQRDSAMYRCASSTFTGSSYNEQFFGPGTRLTVL.

This clonotype was observed a handful of times. V and J are TRBV7-2 and TRBJ2-7; D remains ambiguous. Germline CDR1 and CDR2: SGHTA and FQGNSA. The CDR3 length is 11 residues. V shed 6 bases and J shed 7 bases, with 10 bases lying between them. CDR3 nucleotide sequence: TGTGCCAGCAGGGGTGGGAAAGAGCAGTACTTC. It translates to CASRGGKEQYF.

This clonotype has only a few counts. The genes are TRBV7-8 and TRBJ1-2, with a possible D match to TRBD1 (5 bases). Trimming took off 5 bases at V and 3 bases at J, with 13 bases between the two ends. This CDR3 region has 14 residues. Germline CDR1 SGHVS, CDR2 FQNEAQ. CDR3: CASSAAGTDYGYTF. DNA for the CDR3: TGTGCCAGCAGCGCCGCCGGGACGGACTATGGCTACACCTTC.

Ten or more counts support this clonotype. The chain recombines TRBV20-1 with TRBJ2-1; 7 bases agree with TRBD2. Trimming took 4 bases from V and 8 from J; bases not matched to a gene: 8. Germline V gene sequence: CDR1 DFQATT, CDR2 SNEGSKA (reference sequence). The CDR3 sequence is 13 residues long. As DNA, the CDR3 is TGCAGTGCTATTTCGGGGGGAAGTGATGAGCAGTTCTTC. This encodes CSAISGGSDEQFF.

This rearrangement joins TRBV11-2 to TRBJ2-7; no clear D. Trimming took off 3 bases at V and 4 bases at J, with 7 bases between the two ends. The germline V gene encodes CDR1 SGHAT and CDR2 FQNNGV. The CDR3 is made up of 12 amino acids. CDR3 DNA: TGTGCCAGCAGCTTTATTGAGTACGAGCAGTACTTC. This sequence encodes CASSFIEYEQYF.

This clonotype was seen only a few times. This chain connects TRBV5-4 to TRBJ2-3; 7 nucleotides agree with TRBD2. This CDR3 contains 15 residues. Germline V gives CDR1 SGHNT, CDR2 YYREEE (reference sequence). J was trimmed by 6 bases and V by 0 bases; bases with no gene match: 7. CDR3 sequence (DNA): TGTGCCAGCAGCTTGGGCGGGAGAACCATGGATACGCAGTATTTT. As protein: CASSLGGRTMDTQYF.

This clonotype was counted only a few times. The chain employs TRBV6-1 and TRBJ2-7, with TRBD2 matching over 8 bases. The CDR3 runs to 15 residues. Looked up from germline, CDR1 is MNHNS and CDR2 is SASEGT. The V gene end was trimmed by 6 bases and the J gene end by 3 bases; junction bases not matched to a gene: 10. CDR3 sequence: CASSTTGGVFYEQYF. CDR3 nucleotide sequence: TGTGCCAGCAGCACGACGGGGGGGGTCTTCTACGAGCAGTACTTC.

J is TRBJ2-6 and V is TRBV7-9; 9 bases agree with TRBD1. This CDR3 spans 16 amino acids. V shed 4 bases, J shed 2 bases, and the junction held 3 bases outside the gene matches. Germline CDR1 reads SEHNR; CDR2 reads FQNEAQ (reference sequence). The CDR3 region has the DNA TGTGCCAGCAGCTGGGACAGGGCAACTGGGGCCAACGTCCTGACTTTC. This translates into CASSWDRATGANVLTF.